The 25 T cell receptor beta chains listed next were all sequenced from one sample in a study of T-cell memory formation after mild COVID-19. TCRdb recomputed calls from the 5' RACE reads with MiXCR, one row per CDR3 protein. The sample gives 250,000 or so distinct CDR3 sequences, approximately 19% of which show up once; 23% is in the top ten. Sequencing was performed on PBMCs or a T cell subset sorted from them (not recorded which). These receptors were obtained from a man between 18 and 29 years old who had mild COVID-19 (a few samples of this study predate the infection). Cell type and time point are not known.

There are many counts of this clonotype. This sequence joins TRBV3-1 and TRBJ2-7; the D call may be TRBD1 or TRBD2 (5 bases each). V was cut by 3 bases and J by 3 bases, with 18 bases left in between. In germline, CDR1 is LGHDT, CDR2 YNNKEL (reference sequence). This CDR3 has 16 amino acids. CDR3 sequence reads: CASSQGPGFLRYEQYF. As DNA, the CDR3 is TGTGCCAGCAGCCAGGGACCGGGGTTCCTGCGCTACGAGCAGTACTTC.

The rearrangement joins TRBV6-2 or TRBV6-3 to TRBJ1-5; D is ambiguous. CDR1 and CDR2 from the germline V gene are MNHEY and SVGEGT. V was shortened by 2 bases and J by 7 bases, with 6 bases between the two germline ends. The CDR3 sequence is 12 residues long. CDR3 region: CASSYPRQPQHF. The CDR3 region has the DNA TGTGCCAGCAGTTACCCGCGGCAGCCCCAGCATTTT.

This chain uses TRBV27 with TRBJ1-2; tentatively, D is TRBD1 (5 bases). The germline V and J ends were trimmed by 4 bases and 4 bases, with 19 bases remaining between them. CDR3 length: 16 amino acids. Germline-derived CDR1 and CDR2 are MNHEY and SMNVEV (reference sequence). CDR3 region: CASSSGGYRLLYGYTF. The CDR3 nucleotides are TGTGCCAGCAGTTCGGGCGGATACAGGCTCCTCTATGGCTACACCTTC.

In its sample, this clonotype was seen many times. The genes are TRBV20-1 and TRBJ1-5, with a tentative D call TRBD1 (6 bases). Trimming cost V 4 bases and J 6 bases, with 13 bases left between them. This CDR3 has 13 amino acids. The germline gives CDR1 DFQATT, CDR2 SNEGSKA (reference sequence). CDR3 in DNA: TGCAGTGCTACGCAGGGGCTCTCTCAGCCCCAGCATTTT. Protein sequence: CSATQGLSQPQHF.

This chain connects TRBV4-1 to TRBJ1-6; D uncertain. Trimming shortened V by 8 bases and J by 6 bases, and 17 bases separated the two germline ends. Germline V CDR1 and CDR2: MGHRA, YSYEKL. CDR3 size: 15 residues. CDR3 sequence (DNA): TGCGCCAGCCGACAAGTCGGAGGAAGTAATTCACCCCTCCACTTT. It encodes CASRQVGGSNSPLHF.

The V gene is TRBV7-2, the J gene TRBJ1-5; TRBD1 aligns across 10 bases. The V segment lost 3 bases and the J segment 3 bases; nucleotides outside the gene matches: 5. Per germline, CDR1 SGHTA and CDR2 FQGNSA. This CDR3 comprises 16 residues. This CDR3 is CASSFGTGVPNQPQHF. The CDR3 DNA is TGTGCCAGCAGCTTCGGGACAGGGGTTCCCAATCAGCCCCAGCATTTT.

V gene TRBV7-9 combines with J gene TRBJ2-7; D ambiguous. V dropped 4 bases and J dropped 13 bases, with 17 bases sitting between them. Per the germline V gene, CDR1 is SEHNR and CDR2 is FQNEAQ (reference sequence). This CDR3 contains 12 residues. DNA of the CDR3: TGTGCCAGCAGCTCCCTCCCCGTTCACGTTTACTTC. Protein sequence: CASSSLPVHVYF.

The chain combines TRBV11-2 with TRBJ2-7; no clear D. V shed 1 base and J shed 5 bases, with 9 bases lying between them. Germline CDR1 is SGHAT and CDR2 is FQNNGV. This CDR3 is built from 13 residues. The CDR3 bases are TGTGCCAGCAGCTTAGGTTTGACGGACGAGCAGTACGTC. This translates into CASSLGLTDEQYV.

The chain carries TRBV7-9 and TRBJ1-5, with D tentatively TRBD1 (5 bases). CDR1 and CDR2 from the germline V gene are SEHNR and FQNEAQ (reference sequence). The CDR3 has 14 residues. V dropped 5 bases and J dropped 6 bases, with 14 bases sitting between them. The DNA of the CDR3 is TGTGCCAGCAGCGATACAGGCCGACCTCAGCCCCAGCATTTT. Its protein product is CASSDTGRPQPQHF.

CDR3 coding DNA: TGTGCTAGTGGTTCCCAGCGGGGGGGGGCCGATGAGCAGTTCTTC. Its translation is CASGSQRGGADEQFF. The rearrangement joins TRBV12-5 to TRBJ2-1; 10 nucleotides align to TRBD2. CDR1 and CDR2 (germline): LGHNT, FRNRAP. The J segment lost 8 bases and the V segment lost 4 bases, leaving 8 bases of the junction unmatched. The CDR3 extends over 15 amino acids.

The chain joins TRBV11-2 to TRBJ2-1, with D perhaps assigned TRBD1 or TRBD2 (5 bases each). Per the germline V gene, CDR1 is SGHAT and CDR2 is FQNNGV. The V end was cut by 2 bases, the J end by 8 bases, with 13 bases between. The CDR3 runs to 14 residues. CDR3 amino acids: CASSLKELGDEQFF. Written as DNA, the CDR3 is TGTGCCAGCAGCTTAAAGGAGTTGGGGGATGAGCAGTTCTTC.

This clonotype was seen a few times. The chain employs TRBV5-6 and TRBJ1-2; D gene ambiguous. The CDR3 length is 14 residues. The V end lost 3 bases, the J end lost 4 bases, and 13 bases lay between the germline ends. CDR1 and CDR2 (germline): SGHDT, YYEEEE. CDR3 sequence (DNA): TGTGCCAGCAGCTATGAGGAGGAGCTCTATGGCTACACCTTC. Residues: CASSYEEELYGYTF. Full variable domain (outside the CDR3, taken from reference TRBV5-6 and TRBJ1-2): DAGVTQSPTHLIKTRGQQVTLRCSPKSGHDTVSWYQQALGQGPQFIFQYYEEEERQRGNFPDRFSGHQFPNYSSELNVNALLLGDSALYLCASSYEEELYGYTFGSGTRLTVV.

This clonotype was seen only a few times. The junction departs from germline at one end; a sequencing error may be responsible. J is TRBJ2-1 and V is TRBV7-7, with TRBD1 matching over 9 bases. This CDR3 has 18 residues. Germline V lookup: CDR1 SSHAT, CDR2 FNYEAQ (reference sequence). In DNA form, the CDR3 reads TGTGCTAGCAGCTTAGACCCTCCGGGACAGGGAACCCACAATGAGCAGTTCTTC. Residues: CASSLDPPGQGTHNEQFF.

The CDR3 nucleotides are TGTGCCAGCAGTCAATCCGGGACATCGCTGTTCTTC. This translates into CASSQSGTSLFF. This chain joins TRBV3-1 and TRBJ2-1, with D tentatively TRBD1 (6 bases). CDR1 and CDR2 from the germline V gene are LGHDT and YNNKEL (reference sequence). V gave up 6 bases and J gave up 15 bases, with 18 bases separating them. The CDR3 extends over 12 amino acids.

This clonotype was seen more than once but under ten times. This chain's CDR3 is CASSPPMGETQYF. CDR3 in DNA: TGTGCCAGCTCACCACCGATGGGGGAGACCCAGTACTTC. The rearrangement joins TRBV18 to TRBJ2-5; D unclear. The CDR3 runs 13 residues. V gave up 0 bases and J gave up 5 bases, with 7 bases separating them. The germline gives CDR1 KGHSH, CDR2 LQKENI.

The chain carries TRBV6-5 and TRBJ2-3, with D possibly being TRBD2 (5 bases). CDR3 length: 14 amino acids. Trimming removed 7 bases at V and 3 bases at J, with 14 bases between. CDR1 and CDR2 from the germline V gene are MNHEY and SVGAGI. This chain's CDR3 is CASMEPGGTDTQYF. The DNA of the CDR3 is TGTGCCAGCATGGAGCCCGGCGGGACAGATACGCAGTATTTT.

In nucleotides, the CDR3 is TGCAGTGCTAGAGCGACTAGCGGCAAAGAGACCCAGTACTTC. Encoded protein: CSARATSGKETQYF. V gene TRBV20-1 combines with J gene TRBJ2-5; 9 bases map to TRBD2. The germline V gene encodes CDR1 DFQATT and CDR2 SNEGSKA (reference sequence). Unmatched junction bases numbered 3, after V lost 1 base and J lost 3 bases. The CDR3 consists of 14 residues.

This chain links TRBV4-1 with TRBJ2-5; no firm D call. V dropped 4 bases and J dropped 3 bases, with 21 bases sitting between them. Looked up from germline, CDR1 is MGHRA and CDR2 is YSYEKL. This CDR3 comprises 17 residues. As DNA, the CDR3 is TGCGCCAGCAGCCCCACCCGGGTTGGTGGTGCGGAAGAGACCCAGTACTTC. Amino acids: CASSPTRVGGAEETQYF.

This clonotype was picked up a small number of times. In DNA form, the CDR3 reads TGTGCCAGCAGCCACTCCGCGGGGACCCAGTACTTC. Translating gives CASSHSAGTQYF. The chain joins TRBV6-2 or TRBV6-3 to TRBJ2-5; possible D gene TRBD2, 5 bases. This CDR3 contains 12 residues. V lost 6 bases and J lost 7, with 12 bases in between. Germline V gene lookup returns CDR1 MNHEY and CDR2 SVGEGT.

The chain couples TRBV6-5 to TRBJ2-7; 8 positions match TRBD1. The ends lost 2 bases at V and 3 bases at J; junction bases unmatched: 9. The CDR3 has 16 amino acids. CDR1 is MNHEY and CDR2 is SVGAGI in the germline V gene. The CDR3 loop is CASSYGMTGDGYEQYF. CDR3 coding DNA: TGTGCCAGCAGTTACGGAATGACAGGGGACGGCTACGAGCAGTACTTC.

The rearrangement links TRBV7-9 to TRBJ1-3; no reliable D call. This CDR3 comprises 16 residues. V dropped 6 bases and J dropped 0 bases, with 15 bases sitting between them. The V gene's germline CDR1 is SEHNR and CDR2 FQNEAQ (reference sequence). CDR3 DNA sequence: TGTGCCAGCAGAAGGGCAGGACTTTACTCTGGAAACACCATATATTTT. It specifies CASRRAGLYSGNTIYF.

This sequence joins TRBV15 and TRBJ1-2; D not resolved. CDR1 LNHNV and CDR2 YYDKDF come from the germline V gene (reference sequence). The V end lost 0 bases, the J end lost 1 base, and 6 bases lay between the germline ends. There are 14 residues in the CDR3. The CDR3 DNA follows: TGTGCCACCAGCAGAGAACCGGTTAACTATGGCTACACCTTC. This encodes CATSREPVNYGYTF.

This chain uses TRBV10-3 with TRBJ2-2, with D unresolved. The CDR3 contains 12 residues. CDR1 ENHRY and CDR2 SYGVKD come from the germline V gene. Trimming took off 2 bases at V and 6 bases at J, with 4 bases between the two ends. The CDR3 loop is CAISEEAGELFF. DNA for the CDR3: TGTGCCATCAGTGAGGAGGCCGGGGAGCTGTTTTTT.

The chain recombines TRBV11-2 with TRBJ1-2; D is uncertain. The CDR3 is made up of 13 amino acids. The germline V gene has CDR1 SGHAT and CDR2 FQNNGV. Trimming removed 0 bases at V and 2 bases at J, with 4 bases between. The CDR3 coding sequence is TGTGCCAGCAGCTTAGACCTGAACTATGGCTACACCTTC. Translated, it gives CASSLDLNYGYTF.

In this sample, this clonotype turned up a few times. The chain uses TRBV7-2 and TRBJ1-2; 9 nucleotides agree with TRBD1. The germline V gene has CDR1 SGHTA and CDR2 FQGNSA. V lost 5 bases, J lost 8 bases, and 6 bases stayed unmatched. CDR3 length equals 13 residues. The CDR3 DNA reads TGTGCCAGCAGCCGGGGACAGGGAAGGGGCTACACCTTC. Translating gives CASSRGQGRGYTF.